The 11 T cell receptor beta chains reported below all come from one sample, sequenced in a study of shared clonotypes between healthy human individuals. Data came from immunoSEQ multiplex PCR; TCRdb stores just in-frame clones and leaves some out. The sample gives about 2.4 million clones, over 85% of which show up once; about 0.34% is in the top ten. Sequencing was carried out using naive CD4+ T cells from PBMCs. Subset noted: CD45RA+ positively selected. All receptors derive from a man younger than 30 in good health. Some clones in this sample may be carry-over from other donors' samples.

The chain links TRBV5-1 to TRBJ1-3; 9 nucleotides match TRBD1. J lost 2 bases, V lost 3 bases, and 3 bases had no gene match. CDR1 SGHRS and CDR2 YFSETQ come from the germline V gene. The CDR3 is made up of 15 amino acids. CDR3 in DNA: TGCGCCAGCAGCTCGGGACAGGGAACTGGAAACACCATATATTTT. This translates into CASSSGQGTGNTIYF.

The rearrangement links TRBV6-1 to TRBJ2-7, with D maybe TRBD1 (5 bases). Germline loops: CDR1 MNHNS, CDR2 SASEGT. The CDR3 is made up of 13 amino acids. Trimming removed 2 bases at V and 6 bases at J, with 11 bases between. The CDR3 nucleotides are TGTGCCAGCAGTGAACAGGGATGGGGCGAGCAGTACTTC. Encoded protein: CASSEQGWGEQYF.

The chain couples TRBV5-1 to TRBJ1-5, with 7 bases matching TRBD1. The trim removed 3 bases at V and 2 bases at J, leaving 5 bases unmatched. CDR3 size: 15 residues. The germline V gene has CDR1 SGHRS and CDR2 YFSETQ. For the CDR3, the DNA is TGCGCCAGCAGCTCGGGCGGGACAGGCAATCAGCCCCAGCATTTT. Amino acid sequence: CASSSGGTGNQPQHF.

The genes are TRBV5-1 and TRBJ2-7, with 7 bases that match TRBD2. Germline loops: CDR1 SGHRS, CDR2 YFSETQ. With 0 bases clipped from V and 5 bases from J, the junction kept 5 bases outside the gene matches. CDR3 length: 14 amino acids. CDR3: CASSLDGRSDEQYF. The DNA of the CDR3 is TGCGCCAGCAGCTTGGACGGGAGGTCGGACGAGCAGTACTTC.

The J gene is TRBJ2-7, the V gene TRBV15; maybe TRBD2 (5 bases). Germline lookup yields CDR1 LNHNV and CDR2 YYDKDF (reference sequence). This CDR3 region has 16 residues. Trimming removed 1 base from V and 2 bases from J, with 15 bases in between. The CDR3 DNA reads as TGTGCCACCAGCAGAGCCGCCGGGATGGGGACCTACGAGCAGTACTTC. As protein: CATSRAAGMGTYEQYF.

V gene TRBV19 combines with J gene TRBJ2-7; no firm D call. CDR3 length equals 12 residues. The germline V gene encodes CDR1 LNHDA and CDR2 SQIVND (reference sequence). V was trimmed by 0 bases and J by 5 bases, leaving 5 bases between them. In DNA form, the CDR3 reads TGTGCCAGTAGTATAGACGGACACGAGCAGTACTTC. It yields the protein CASSIDGHEQYF.

The chain links TRBV25-1 to TRBJ1-1, with 7 bases lining up with TRBD1. Germline CDR1 is MGHDK and CDR2 is SYGVNS. This CDR3 has 14 residues. J was trimmed by 2 bases and V by 6 bases; bases with no gene match: 6. The CDR3: CASSKTGANTEAFF. CDR3 DNA: TGTGCCAGCAGCAAAACAGGGGCTAACACTGAAGCTTTCTTT.

The chain employs TRBV9 and TRBJ1-3, with D possibly TRBD1 on 5 matching bases. The CDR3 is 18 amino acids. V gave up 0 bases and J gave up 1 base, with 17 bases separating them. Germline V gene sequence: CDR1 SGDLS, CDR2 YYNGEE. Here the CDR3 reads CASSVAVLGEASGNTIYF. In DNA form, the CDR3 reads TGTGCCAGCAGCGTAGCCGTTTTGGGGGAAGCGTCTGGAAACACCATATATTTT.

In DNA form, the CDR3 reads TGTGCCAGCAGTTCCGCCGGGACTTCGGGAGGCTACACCTTC. This codes for CASSSAGTSGGYTF. The chain employs TRBV28 and TRBJ1-2; possible D gene TRBD1, 5 bases. Germline CDR1 is MDHEN and CDR2 is SYDVKM. V was shortened by 4 bases and J by 8 bases, with 17 bases between the two germline ends. CDR3 length: 14 amino acids.

This clone was detected only once. The rearrangement uses TRBV5-1 and TRBJ2-1, with 9 bases fitting TRBD2. The length of the CDR3 is 16 residues. The junction had 14 bases not matched to a gene; V was cut back by 5 bases and J by 8 bases. In germline, CDR1 is SGHRS, CDR2 YFSETQ. In nucleotides, the CDR3 is TGCGCCAGCAGTCCTGCCCTCGCGGGAGGGCCGGATGAGCAGTTCTTC. Translation: CASSPALAGGPDEQFF.

This chain connects TRBV9 to TRBJ1-4; no definite D call. The CDR3 contains 16 residues. In germline, CDR1 is SGDLS, CDR2 YYNGEE. Trimming took 3 bases from V and 6 from J, leaving 18 bases between them. CDR3 residues: CASSGGRKTGYEKLFF. The CDR3 DNA follows: TGTGCCAGCAGCGGTGGCAGAAAGACTGGTTATGAAAAACTGTTTTTT. Full variable domain (rest looked up from reference TRBV9 and TRBJ1-4): DSGVTQTPKHLITATGQRVTLRCSPRSGDLSVYWYQQSLDQGLQFLIQYYNGEERAKGNILERFSAQQFPDLHSELNLSSLELGDSALYFCASSGGRKTGYEKLFFGSGTQLSVL.